This TCR beta chain was obtained from a study of CD8 T cells in Susac syndrome. This CDR3 is built from 14 residues. Per germline, CDR1 GTSNPN and CDR2 SVGIG (reference sequence). Trimming took off 5 bases at V and 5 bases at J, with 19 bases between the two ends. Reverse transcription of roughly 0.45 to 1 ug RNA was performed with random hexamers. TCRdb used MiXCR to reprocess the immunoSEQ multiplex PCR reads, holding one entry per CDR3 protein. The profile shows about 250,000 distinct CDR3 sequences, about 94% of them singletons. The chain uses TRBV30 and TRBJ2-7; either TRBD1 or TRBD2 may fit D (6 bases each). The sequenced sample consisted of CD4+ T cells from PBMCs. The receptor was derived from a human donor with multiple sclerosis. This chain's CDR3 is CAWESRGRGNEQYF. The CDR3 DNA follows: TGTGCCTGGGAAAGCCGGGGGCGCGGGAACGAGCAGTACTTC.